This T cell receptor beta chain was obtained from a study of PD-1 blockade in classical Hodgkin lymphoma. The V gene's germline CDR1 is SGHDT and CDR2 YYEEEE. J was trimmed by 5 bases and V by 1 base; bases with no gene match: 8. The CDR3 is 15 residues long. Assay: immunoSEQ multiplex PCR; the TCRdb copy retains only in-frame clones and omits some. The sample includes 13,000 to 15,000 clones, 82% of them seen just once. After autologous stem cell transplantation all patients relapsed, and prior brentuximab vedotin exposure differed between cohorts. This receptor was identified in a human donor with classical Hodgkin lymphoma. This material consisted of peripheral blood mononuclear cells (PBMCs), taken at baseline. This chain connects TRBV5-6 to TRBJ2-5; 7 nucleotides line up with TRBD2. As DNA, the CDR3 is TGTGCCAGCAGCTTGACTAGCGCTCCAGAGGAGACCCAGTACTTC. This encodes CASSLTSAPEETQYF.